This record looks at one T cell receptor (beta chain) sequence and its context. The antigen remains undetermined. The data originate from a study of T cells expressing NK-cell markers. Study background: Out of eight donors sequenced, seven tested HCMV-seropositive and the remaining one seronegative. Study findings and constraints: The CD3+CD56-NKG2C+ fraction of several donors was also led by these clonotypes. Clones of NKG2C+ T cells that had expanded were of unclear HCMV specificity. CD8+ T cells in a handful of donors included dominant NKG2C+ clonotypes at roughly 1.0-7.0%.

From germline, CDR1 is MNHNS and CDR2 SASEGT. The CDR3 extends over 16 amino acids. TCRdb reprocessed the 5' RACE reads and stores each CDR3 protein as one record, lacking DNA. This listing includes 300,000 to 450,000 distinct CDR3 sequences. Material for sequencing was blood T cells: a sorted CD56 or NKG2C T cell subset, CD4+ or CD8+ T cells, or bulk PBMC T cells (not recorded which). The V and J genes are TRBV6-1 and TRBJ2-2. The TCR sequence derives from a man between 18 and 69 years old in good health. The CDR3 loop reads CASSDTHTKPTGELFF.